Each of the 3 T cell receptor beta chains below was sequenced from the same sample in a study of T cells expressing NK-cell markers. TCRdb re-called the 5' RACE reads and shows each CDR3 protein once, DNA omitted. In total, the table holds roughly 450,000 distinct CDR3 sequences. Sample: blood T cells: a sorted CD56 or NKG2C T cell subset, CD4+ or CD8+ T cells, or bulk PBMC T cells (not recorded which). The receptor set was obtained from a woman aged 45-60 years in good health.

CDR3 loop: CAISLAGAGDNEQFF. The J gene is TRBJ2-1, the V gene TRBV10-3; no DNA is available, so the TRBD2 call from TCRdb remains unchecked. CDR1 is ENHRY, CDR2 SYGVKD, per germline. The CDR3 length is 15 residues.

Judged by frequency, this clonotype is medium-sized. V gene TRBV29-1 combines with J gene TRBJ2-1; TCRdb outputs TRBD2, but without DNA this stays unchecked. The CDR3 totals 15 residues. Germline V CDR1 and CDR2: SQVTM, ANQGSEA. CDR3 sequence: CSVEVSSGSPWEQFF.

CDR3 loop: CASSLGGVGPGELFF. The chain employs TRBV7-2 and TRBJ2-2. Germline values: CDR1 SGHTA, CDR2 FQGNSA. This CDR3 spans 15 amino acids.